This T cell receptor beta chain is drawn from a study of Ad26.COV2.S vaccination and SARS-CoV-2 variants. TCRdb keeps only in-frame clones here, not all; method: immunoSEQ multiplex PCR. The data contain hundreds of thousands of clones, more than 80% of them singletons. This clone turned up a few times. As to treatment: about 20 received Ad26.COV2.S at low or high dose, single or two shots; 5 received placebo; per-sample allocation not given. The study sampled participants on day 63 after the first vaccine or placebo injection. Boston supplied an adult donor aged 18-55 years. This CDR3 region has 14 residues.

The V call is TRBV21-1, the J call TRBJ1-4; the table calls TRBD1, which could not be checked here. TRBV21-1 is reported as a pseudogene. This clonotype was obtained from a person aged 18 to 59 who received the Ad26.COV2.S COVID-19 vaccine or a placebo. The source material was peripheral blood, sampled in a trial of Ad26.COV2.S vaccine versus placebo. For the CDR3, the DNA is TGTGCCAGCAGCAAATGGCCACCCCATGAAAAACTGTTTTTT. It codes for CASSKWPPHEKLFF.